The T cell receptor (beta chain) described here comes from a study of cytomegalovirus exposure and HLA in healthy donors. The ends lost 1 base at V and 3 bases at J; junction bases unmatched: 14. This CDR3 has 19 amino acids. Germline V gene data show CDR1 as LGHNA and CDR2 as YNFKEQ. It was with 60 Vbeta and 13 Jbeta primers that the PCR ran. TCRdb keeps only in-frame clones here, not all; method: immunoSEQ multiplex PCR. The sample has approximately 170,000 clones, approximately 84% seen once. This rearrangement joins TRBV4-2 to TRBJ1-3; TRBD1 matches 8 bases. The source of this sequence is a man aged 45 to 65 in good health and CMV-seropositive. The sequenced sample consisted of PBMCs. CDR3 loop: CASSQVYSGGESYGNTIYF. The CDR3 DNA reads as TGTGCCAGCAGCCAAGTTTATTCAGGGGGCGAATCATATGGAAACACCATATATTTT.